This T cell receptor beta chain was recorded in a study of identical twins (dated by TCRdb to 2016 to 2017). Turning to the overall study: To test whether fetal clonotypes persist, this study deep-sequenced TCR alpha and beta repertoires from monozygotic twins, from unrelated adults of various ages, and from cord blood. To rule out contamination, the twin experiments were replicated at different times with different library preparation protocols.

All donors were healthy Caucasians. Three pairs of female monozygotic twins, all aged about 18 to 30 years, were included in the twin cohort. Miltenyi CD45RO+ enrichment and human naive T-cell isolation kits were used to isolate memory (CD45RO+) and naive T cells from PBMC. What the work shows at the level of the full study, not this receptor alone: Because the same donors could not be followed over many years, conclusions were based on cross-sectional statistical analysis. Invariant T cells such as MAIT and iNKT could partly confound zero-insertion analyses, although diverse VJ usage argued against such confounding for most clonotypes. Fewer insertions were carried by abundant cord blood beta clonotypes, a similar but weaker trend appeared in young adult naive repertoires, and no such trend appeared in memory repertoires. Recombination models systematically underestimated out-of-frame TCR alpha sharing in monozygotic twins but agreed with sharing between unrelated individuals. In beta out-of-frame sequences, excess twin sharing was weaker, because having fewer shared sequences lowered the signal-to-noise ratio. Compared with coincidental sharing between unrelated individuals, out-of-frame TCR alpha sequences shared between twins showed an excess of sequences with low generation probability.

The library was generated by 5' RACE. For sequencing, an Illumina HiSeq 2000 was employed. Template switching added a universal primer binding site, and the final cDNA carried a unique molecular identifier that allowed TCR cDNA molecules to be counted accurately. First-strand cDNA for TCR alpha and beta chains was synthesized from specific primers in the conserved constant-segment region. To control for contamination, each cDNA library was double barcoded with a SMART-Mk sample barcode plus Illumina barcodes. TruSeq adapter sequences along with Illumina sample barcodes were introduced in two successive PCR steps. TCR alpha and beta cDNA libraries were sequenced on the Illumina HiSeq platform with custom primers. Per the source publication's procedure: Unique molecular identifiers were extracted from raw reads with MiGEC, and CDR3 positions were determined with MiXCR. For each individual, recombination models were inferred using an EM algorithm with the repgenHMM and IGoR tools. The tcR package in R was used for shared clonotype analysis, with sharing normalized by the product of cloneset sizes. Out-of-frame nonproductive sequences were analyzed to study raw recombination free of thymic and clonal selection effects. TCRdb took the public reads, trimmed them with fastp at Q25, ran MiXCR for clone calling and kept in-frame beta chains. Entries are consolidated by CDR3 protein sequence, retaining the most common genes and DNA. These V and J calls originate from TCRdb's pipeline instead of the authors' own analysis. The table for this sample lists 200,000 to 300,000 distinct CDR3 sequences; approximately 12% of them were counted only once. About 4.1% of the sample goes to the ten largest clones.

The sample holds a few counts of this clonotype. Its antigen remains undetermined. No much larger clone is present one base from it, and per-base qualities are unavailable. The CDR3 runs 15 amino acids, cysteine and phenylalanine included. Only the CDR3 portion is preserved as DNA: 45 bases, with reading frame beginning at the first base. The germline ends are 10 bases apart after V is trimmed by 3 bases and J by 0 bases. These data also formed part of another study, on yellow fever vaccine responses in identical twins. As the second paper documents: According to the authors, the vaccine-induced T cell response in identical twins seemed to be partly convergent and partly specific to each individual. The study precisely tracked vaccine-responding T cell clones in identical twins.

The rearrangement combines TRBV12-3 or TRBV12-4 with TRBJ2-3; TRBD1 might be the D gene, on 5 matching bases. Sequencing was carried out using memory (CD45RO+) T cells sorted from blood. Per the publication, the cell subset or site label means: CD45RO+ enriched T cells. The receptor comes from a woman younger than 35 in good health. The CDR3 amino acid sequence is: CASSFGAGSTDTQYF. At the DNA level, the sequence is TGTGCCAGCAGTTTTGGGGCAGGGAGCACAGATACGCAGTATTTT.